The present entry profiles one T cell receptor (beta chain) with its context. This clone's antigen is unknown. Base qualities are missing; no much larger clone stands one base away. The V and J ends are trimmed by 7 bases and 3 bases, leaving 13 bases between them. Measured from the cysteine to the phenylalanine, the CDR3 is 14 residues long. Solely the CDR3 DNA is kept, with 42 bases framed from the first base. CDR1 SGHVS and CDR2 FQNEAQ are derived from the germline V gene. TCR repertoires of sorted CD4+ and CD8+ blood T cells from severe aplastic anemia patients and healthy subjects were deep-sequenced in the study. Ficoll-Paque density gradient centrifugation was used to isolate peripheral blood mononuclear cells. Before DNA extraction, CD4+ and CD8+ T cells were sorted with FACS or magnetic beads. The data were taken from a study of CD8+CD57+ T cells in acquired aplastic anemia (dated by TCRdb to the late 2010s). With regard to the full study: Extracted DNA from sorted CD4+ and CD8+ cells averaged approximately 3.4 ug, ranging from about 0.18 to 27.4 ug. Healthy donor samples averaged about 10 million reads for CD4+ and about 12 million for CD8+ cells. Summary of the overall study and its limitations: Over 25 CD8+ CDR3 sequences were found in both patients and controls but appeared to be highly expressed in patients and within the immunodominant clones of the patients. Between patients and healthy controls, no significant difference in CD8+ Simpson's diversity was found (P=0.060).

Genomic DNA was used as template for profiling of TCR beta VDJ combinations and CDR3 sequences. TCR repertoire sequencing was run on an Illumina HiSeq 2000. In the original analysis: TRBV/TRBJ rearrangement plots, CDR3 size and DJ length profiles, and Simpson's diversity index were used to assess repertoires. The most abundant DNA sequence in the deep sequencing data was defined as the immunodominant clone. CDR3 amino acid sequences were screened for sharing across subjects and compared with published repertoires and the VDJdb database. TCRdb itself trimmed the public reads at Q25 with fastp, ran MiXCR and retained productive beta chains. A single entry per CDR3 protein holds the most common genes and DNA from its merged rows. TCRdb, rather than the study authors, made the V and J calls. Counted in this sample were around 180,000 distinct CDR3 sequences; about 60% of them appeared once. The top ten constitute under 50% of the sample.

In this chain, TRBV7-8 is recombined with TRBJ1-5, with the identity of the D gene unclear. The origin of this receptor is a human donor in good health. Sequencing used sorted CD4+, CD8+, or CD8+CD57+ T cells (not recorded which) from PBMCs. The CDR3 reads CASTLGPNNQPQHF. Here is the DNA: TGTGCCAGCACCCTCGGGCCAAACAATCAGCCCCAGCATTTT.